This T cell receptor (beta chain) was sequenced during a study of T cells after yellow fever vaccination. From the 5' RACE reads, TCRdb called clonotypes with MiXCR, one entry per CDR3 protein. The sample shows about 300,000 distinct CDR3 sequences, under 9% of them seen only once. V lost 4 bases to trimming and J lost 9 bases, with 9 bases between them. This CDR3 has 11 residues. Germline loops: CDR1 SGHDN, CDR2 FVKESK. Regarding this clonotype: Antigen unknown.

Study outcomes and limitations: Abundant bulk-population clonotypes could contaminate the FACS-sorted repertoires.

The sequences come from CD4+ T cells sorted from PBMCs, collected 5 days after the yellow fever booster vaccination. The receptor was derived from a young man who received the YFV17D yellow fever vaccine. The chain has TRBV14 and TRBJ2-5, with D perhaps assigned TRBD1 or TRBD2 (5 bases each). DNA for the CDR3: TGTGCCAGCAGCCTCATGGGGGCCCAGTACTTC. Its translation is CASSLMGAQYF.